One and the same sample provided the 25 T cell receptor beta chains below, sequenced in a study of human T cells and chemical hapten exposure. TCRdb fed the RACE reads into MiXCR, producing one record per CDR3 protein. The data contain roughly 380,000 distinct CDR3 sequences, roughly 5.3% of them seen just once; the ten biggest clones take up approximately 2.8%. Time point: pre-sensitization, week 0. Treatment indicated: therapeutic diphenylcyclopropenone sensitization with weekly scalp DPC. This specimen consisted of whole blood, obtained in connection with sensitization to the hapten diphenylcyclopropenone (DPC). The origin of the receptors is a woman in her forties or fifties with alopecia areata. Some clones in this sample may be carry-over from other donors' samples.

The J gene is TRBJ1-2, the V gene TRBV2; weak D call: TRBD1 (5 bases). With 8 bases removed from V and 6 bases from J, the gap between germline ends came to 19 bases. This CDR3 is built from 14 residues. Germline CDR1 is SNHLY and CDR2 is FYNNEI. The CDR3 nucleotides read TGTGCCAGCCCCCGGGACCAGAACTCGGATGGCTACACCTTC. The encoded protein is CASPRDQNSDGYTF.

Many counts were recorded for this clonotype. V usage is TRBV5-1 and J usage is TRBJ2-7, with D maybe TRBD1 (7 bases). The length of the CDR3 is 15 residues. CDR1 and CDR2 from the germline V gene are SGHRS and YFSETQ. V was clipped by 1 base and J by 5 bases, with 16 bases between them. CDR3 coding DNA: TGCGCCAGCAGCTTGTTGTCAGGGGGGTTCCACGAGCAGTACTTC. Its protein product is CASSLLSGGFHEQYF.

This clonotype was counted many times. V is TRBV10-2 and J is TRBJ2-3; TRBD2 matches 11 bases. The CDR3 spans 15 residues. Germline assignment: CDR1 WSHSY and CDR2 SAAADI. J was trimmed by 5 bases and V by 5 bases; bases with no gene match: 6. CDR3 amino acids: CASSLTSGIIDTQYF. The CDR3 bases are TGCGCCAGCAGTTTGACTAGCGGGATTATAGATACGCAGTATTTT.

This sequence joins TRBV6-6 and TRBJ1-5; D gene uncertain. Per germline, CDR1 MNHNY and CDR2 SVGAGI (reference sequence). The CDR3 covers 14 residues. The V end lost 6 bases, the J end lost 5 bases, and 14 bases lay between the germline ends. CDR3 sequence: CASRDPAWDQPQHF. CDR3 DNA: TGTGCCAGCAGAGACCCGGCTTGGGATCAGCCCCAGCATTTT.

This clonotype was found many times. CDR3 loop: CASSLPGGPQFF. CDR3 DNA: TGTGCCAGCTCCCTTCCCGGGGGACCGCAGTTCTTC. The chain links TRBV28 to TRBJ2-1; possible D gene TRBD2, 6 bases. This CDR3 spans 12 amino acids. V lost 8 bases and J 12 bases, leaving 17 bases between the germline ends. Germline V gene data show CDR1 as MDHEN and CDR2 as SYDVKM.

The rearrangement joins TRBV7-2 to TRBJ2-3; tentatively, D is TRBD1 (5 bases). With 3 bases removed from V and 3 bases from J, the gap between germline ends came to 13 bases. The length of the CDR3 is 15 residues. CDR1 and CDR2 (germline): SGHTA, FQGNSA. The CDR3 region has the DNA TGTGCCAGCAGCTTTGAGTCAGGGCTAACAGATACGCAGTATTTT. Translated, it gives CASSFESGLTDTQYF.

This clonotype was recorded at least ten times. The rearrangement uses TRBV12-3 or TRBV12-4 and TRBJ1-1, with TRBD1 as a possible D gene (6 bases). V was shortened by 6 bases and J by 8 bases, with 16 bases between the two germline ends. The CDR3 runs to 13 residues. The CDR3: CASSPSGGREAFF. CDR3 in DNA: TGTGCCAGCAGCCCTTCTGGGGGGCGAGAAGCTTTCTTT.

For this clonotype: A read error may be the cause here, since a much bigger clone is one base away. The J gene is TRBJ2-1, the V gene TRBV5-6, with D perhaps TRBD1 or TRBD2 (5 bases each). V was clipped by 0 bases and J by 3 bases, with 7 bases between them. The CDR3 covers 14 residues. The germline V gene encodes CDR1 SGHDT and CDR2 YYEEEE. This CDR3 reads CASSLGGYYNEQFF. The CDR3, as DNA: TGTGCCAGCAGCTTGGGGGGGTACTACAATGAGCAGTTCTTC.

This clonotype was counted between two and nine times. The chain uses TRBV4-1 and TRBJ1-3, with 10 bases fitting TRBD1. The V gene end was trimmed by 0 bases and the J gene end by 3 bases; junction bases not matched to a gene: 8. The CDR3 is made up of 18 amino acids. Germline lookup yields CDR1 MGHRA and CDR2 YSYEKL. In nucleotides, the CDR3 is TGCGCCAGCAGCCAAGATGACGGGACAGGGGTGGATGGAAACACCATATATTTT. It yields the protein CASSQDDGTGVDGNTIYF.

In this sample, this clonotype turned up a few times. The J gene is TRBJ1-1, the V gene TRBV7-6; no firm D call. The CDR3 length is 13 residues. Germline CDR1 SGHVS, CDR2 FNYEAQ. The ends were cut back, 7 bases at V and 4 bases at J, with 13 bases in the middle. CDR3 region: CASTPRGGTEAFF. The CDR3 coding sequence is TGTGCCAGCACCCCCCGGGGAGGCACTGAAGCTTTCTTT. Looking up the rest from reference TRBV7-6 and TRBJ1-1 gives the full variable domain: GAGVSQSPRYKVTKRGQDVALRCDPISGHVSLYWYRQALGQGPEFLTYFNYEAQQDKSGLPNDRFSAERPEGSISTLTIQRTEQRDSAMYRCASTPRGGTEAFFGQGTRLTVV.

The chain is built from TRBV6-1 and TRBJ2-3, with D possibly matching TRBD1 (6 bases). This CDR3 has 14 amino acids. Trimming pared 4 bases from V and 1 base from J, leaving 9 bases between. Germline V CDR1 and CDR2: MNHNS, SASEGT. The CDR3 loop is CASSGAGGTDTQYF. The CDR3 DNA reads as TGTGCCAGCAGTGGGGCAGGGGGCACAGATACGCAGTATTTT.

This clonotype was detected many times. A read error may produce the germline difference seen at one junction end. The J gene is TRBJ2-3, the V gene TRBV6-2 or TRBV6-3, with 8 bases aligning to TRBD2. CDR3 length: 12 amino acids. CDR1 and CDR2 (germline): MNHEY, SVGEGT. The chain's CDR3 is CASSLERGRTNF. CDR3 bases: TGTGCCTCATCCCTGGAGCGGGGGAGAACGAATTTT.

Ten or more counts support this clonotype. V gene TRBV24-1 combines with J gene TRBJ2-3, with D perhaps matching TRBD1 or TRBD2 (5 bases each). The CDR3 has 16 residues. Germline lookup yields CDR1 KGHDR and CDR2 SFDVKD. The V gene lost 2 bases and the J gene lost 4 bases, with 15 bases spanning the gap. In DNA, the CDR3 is TGTGCCACCAGTGATTCGAGGGGCTGGGGTGCAGATACGCAGTATTTT. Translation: CATSDSRGWGADTQYF.

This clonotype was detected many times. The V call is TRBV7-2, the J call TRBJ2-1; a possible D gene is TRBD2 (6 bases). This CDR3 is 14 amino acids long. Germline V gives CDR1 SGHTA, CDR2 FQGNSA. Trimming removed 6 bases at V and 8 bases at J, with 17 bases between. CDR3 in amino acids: CASRVAVSADEQFF. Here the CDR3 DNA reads TGTGCCAGCAGAGTAGCGGTTTCGGCGGATGAGCAGTTCTTC.

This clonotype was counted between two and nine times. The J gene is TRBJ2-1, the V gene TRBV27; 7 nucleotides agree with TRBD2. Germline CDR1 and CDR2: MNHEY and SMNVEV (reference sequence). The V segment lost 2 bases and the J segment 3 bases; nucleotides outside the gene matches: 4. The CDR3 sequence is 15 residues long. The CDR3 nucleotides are TGTGCCAGCAGTTTAGCGGCTAGCGGCTACAATGAGCAGTTCTTC. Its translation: CASSLAASGYNEQFF.

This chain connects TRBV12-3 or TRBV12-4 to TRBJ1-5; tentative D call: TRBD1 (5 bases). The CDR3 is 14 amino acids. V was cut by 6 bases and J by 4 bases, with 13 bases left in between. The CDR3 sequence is CASSLKGHNQPQHF. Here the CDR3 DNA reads TGTGCCAGCAGCTTAAAGGGGCATAATCAGCCCCAGCATTTT.

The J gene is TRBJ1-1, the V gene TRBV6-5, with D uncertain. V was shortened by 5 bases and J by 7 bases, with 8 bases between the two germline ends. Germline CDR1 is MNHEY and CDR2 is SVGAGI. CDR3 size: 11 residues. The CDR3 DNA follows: TGTGCCAGCAGTAATCGGGGTGAAGCTTTCTTT. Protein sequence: CASSNRGEAFF.

The CDR3 loop reads CASSISGTFRSGANVLTF. The CDR3, as DNA: TGTGCCAGCAGCATCTCCGGGACCTTTCGCTCTGGGGCCAACGTCCTGACTTTC. The genes are TRBV14 and TRBJ2-6; the D call may be TRBD1 or TRBD2 (5 bases each). This CDR3 is built from 18 residues. Germline loops: CDR1 SGHDN, CDR2 FVKESK. The V gene lost 5 bases and the J gene lost 0 bases, with 17 bases spanning the gap.

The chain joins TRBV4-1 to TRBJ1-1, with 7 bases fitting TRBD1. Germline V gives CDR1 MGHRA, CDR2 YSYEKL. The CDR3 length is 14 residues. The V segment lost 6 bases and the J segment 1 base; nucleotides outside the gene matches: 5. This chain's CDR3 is CASSQQGKNTEAFF. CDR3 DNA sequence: TGCGCCAGCAGTCAACAGGGGAAGAACACTGAAGCTTTCTTT.

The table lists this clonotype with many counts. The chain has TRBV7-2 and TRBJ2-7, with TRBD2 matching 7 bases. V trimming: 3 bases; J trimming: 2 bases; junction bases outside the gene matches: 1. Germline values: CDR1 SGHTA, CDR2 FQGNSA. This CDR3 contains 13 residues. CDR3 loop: CASSLSGAYEQYF. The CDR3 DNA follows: TGTGCCAGCAGCTTGAGCGGGGCCTACGAGCAGTACTTC.

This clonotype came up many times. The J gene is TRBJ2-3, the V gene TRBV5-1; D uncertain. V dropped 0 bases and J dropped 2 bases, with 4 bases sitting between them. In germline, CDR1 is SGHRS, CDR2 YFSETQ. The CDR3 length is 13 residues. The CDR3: CASSLGDTDTQYF. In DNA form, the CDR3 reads TGCGCCAGCAGCTTGGGGGACACAGATACGCAGTATTTT.

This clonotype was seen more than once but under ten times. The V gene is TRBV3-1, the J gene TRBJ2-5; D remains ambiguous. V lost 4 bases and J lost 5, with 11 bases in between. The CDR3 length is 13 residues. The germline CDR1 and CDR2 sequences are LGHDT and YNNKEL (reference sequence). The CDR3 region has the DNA TGTGCCAGCAGCCTAAGAGGAGCGGAGACCCAGTACTTC. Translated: CASSLRGAETQYF.

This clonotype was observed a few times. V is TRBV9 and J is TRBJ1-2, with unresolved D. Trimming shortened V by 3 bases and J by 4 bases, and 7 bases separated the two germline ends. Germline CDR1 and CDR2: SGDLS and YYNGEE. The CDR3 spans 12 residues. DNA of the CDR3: TGTGCCAGCAGCGGAGATTTCTATGGCTACACCTTC. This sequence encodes CASSGDFYGYTF.

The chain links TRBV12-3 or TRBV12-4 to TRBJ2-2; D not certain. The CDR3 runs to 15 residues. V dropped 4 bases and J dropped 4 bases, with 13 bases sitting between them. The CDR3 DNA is TGTGCCAGCAGTTCCCGTGCCGCAGGCACCGGGGAGCTGTTTTTT. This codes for CASSSRAAGTGELFF.

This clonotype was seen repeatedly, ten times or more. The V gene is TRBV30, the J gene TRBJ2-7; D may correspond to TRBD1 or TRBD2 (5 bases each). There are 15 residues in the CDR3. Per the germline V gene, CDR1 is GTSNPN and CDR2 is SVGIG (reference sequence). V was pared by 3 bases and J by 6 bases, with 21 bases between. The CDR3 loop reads CAWSPSGTDIREQYF. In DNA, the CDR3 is TGTGCCTGGAGCCCCTCCGGGACGGATATTCGCGAGCAGTACTTC.